This T cell receptor beta chain was sequenced for a study of early T cells in non-severe SARS-CoV-2 infection. In the study overall: Chains were unpaired, as sequencing was done on bulk RNA from unsorted whole blood.

The CDR3 is made up of 17 amino acids. J lost 0 bases, V lost 2 bases, and 5 bases had no gene match. CDR1 is SEHNR, CDR2 FQNEAQ, per germline (reference sequence). Study-wide results and limits: The matching step, a VDJdb search, favored anti-spike CD8 responses and missed private and CD4 specificities.

cDNA molecules, individually, were tagged with unique molecular identifiers. Each CDR3 protein gets one entry after TCRdb re-called the 5' RACE reads with MiXCR. The sample has nearly 90,000 distinct CDR3 sequences, 13% to 15% seen once; the top ten hold roughly 7%. As regards this clonotype: Its antigen is as yet unknown.

The chain carries TRBV7-9 and TRBJ2-1; 9 bases align to TRBD2. The sequence was collected from an adult who was a healthcare worker with PCR-confirmed SARS-CoV-2 infection or an uninfected control (not recorded which). Sequenced: whole blood. The CDR3 bases are TGTGCCAGCAGCTTAACCCTAGCGGGGCGCTCCTACAATGAGCAGTTCTTC. Amino acid sequence: CASSLTLAGRSYNEQFF.